One and the same sample provided the 19 T cell receptor beta chains below, sequenced in a study of T cell repertoires in cytomegalovirus infection (dated by TCRdb to between 2017 and 2020). Sequencing used an Illumina HiSeq 1500. Clones were called with MiXCR by TCRdb after fastp trimmed the public reads at Q25, and only in-frame beta chains were retained. Every CDR3 protein is listed once, alongside the most common genes and DNA of its rows. The sample table records hundreds of thousands of distinct CDR3 sequences; approximately 32% of these occur just once. The top ten constitute around an eighth of the sample. The meaning of the sample's treatment or condition label: in vitro stimulation with specific CMV peptide epitopes to enrich CMV-specific T cells. These receptors are not linked to any known antigen. The sequencing used cultured CD8+ T cells from PBMCs, collected from culture after CMV antigen stimulation. The origin of the receptors is a human donor in good health (CMV status not recorded). Some clones in this sample may be carry-over from other donors' samples.

This chain links TRBV6-6 with TRBJ1-1, with 7 bases lining up with TRBD1. Germline assignment: CDR1 MNHNY and CDR2 SVGAGI (reference sequence). Trimming at V came to 4 bases and at J to 8 bases, leaving 4 bases not matched to a gene. The CDR3 loop spans 12 amino acids. The CDR3 here is CASSSDREEAFF. The CDR3 DNA sequence: TGTGCCAGCAGTTCTGACAGGGAAGAAGCTTTCTTT.

On this clonotype: With a much larger clone just one base away, this may be a read error. The V call is TRBV12-3 or TRBV12-4, the J call TRBJ2-3; no firm D call. There are 13 residues in the CDR3. CDR3 bases: TGTGCCAGCAGTTTGGAAGTGGTGGATATGCAGTATTTT. Amino acids: CASSLEVVDMQYF.

Ten or more counts support this clonotype. The gene calls are TRBV7-6 and TRBJ2-1, with D uncertain. Deletions cut 8 bases from V and 6 bases from J, with 17 bases between. Germline CDR1 and CDR2: SGHVS and FNYEAQ. This CDR3 has 14 amino acids. CDR3 nucleotides: TGTGCCAGCCAAATCAGTCGGGCAGGCAATGAGCAGTTCTTC. Translating gives CASQISRAGNEQFF.

This clonotype was observed many times. The V and J genes are TRBV7-6 and TRBJ2-5, with TRBD1 identical over 12 bases. Trimming took 5 bases from V and 5 from J; bases not matched to a gene: 3. Germline CDR1 SGHVS, CDR2 FNYEAQ. The CDR3 is 14 residues long. The CDR3 reads CASSGTGGVETQYF. The CDR3 region has the DNA TGTGCCAGCAGCGGGACAGGGGGCGTTGAGACCCAGTACTTC.

The sample holds one count of this clonotype. The rearrangement uses TRBV6-2 or TRBV6-3 and TRBJ2-1, with 9 positions matching TRBD1. This CDR3 spans 15 amino acids. Germline V CDR1 and CDR2: MNHEY, SVGEGT. V shed 6 bases, J shed 8 bases, and the junction held 11 bases outside the gene matches. Here the CDR3 reads CASSHLGTGYDEQFF. In DNA, the CDR3 is TGTGCCAGCAGCCACCTCGGGACAGGGTACGATGAGCAGTTCTTC.

The J gene is TRBJ2-2, the V gene TRBV7-6; D possibly corresponds to TRBD2 (6 bases). Germline V gene sequence: CDR1 SGHVS, CDR2 FNYEAQ. The CDR3 has 15 residues. Between the trimmed V and J ends, which lost 1 base and 3 bases, there was a span of 9 bases. The CDR3 coding sequence is TGTGCCAGCAGCTTAGGGTGGGGGGACACCGGGGAGCTGTTTTTT. Protein product: CASSLGWGDTGELFF.

CDR3 loop: CASSRDTTETQYF. As DNA, the CDR3 is TGCGCCAGCAGCCGGGACACTACAGAGACCCAGTACTTC. This chain connects TRBV5-1 to TRBJ2-5; tentatively, D is TRBD1 (6 bases). This CDR3 is built from 13 residues. Germline CDR1 is SGHRS and CDR2 is YFSETQ. V lost 4 bases, J lost 4 bases, and 11 bases lay in between. The full variable domain, its missing parts supplied by reference TRBV5-1 and TRBJ2-5, is KAGVTQTPRYLIKTRGQQVTLSCSPISGHRSVSWYQQTPGQGLQFLFEYFSETQRNKGNFPGRFSGRQFSNSRSEMNVSTLELGDSALYLCASSRDTTETQYFGPGTRLLVL.

The V gene is TRBV12-3 or TRBV12-4, the J gene TRBJ2-3; D gene uncertain. The CDR3 runs 15 residues. The V end lost 2 bases, the J end lost 5 bases, and 14 bases lay between the germline ends. CDR3 nucleotides: TGTGCCAGCAGTTTATCCCCTGACCCTGGAGATACGCAGTATTTT. This codes for CASSLSPDPGDTQYF.

V gene TRBV5-4 combines with J gene TRBJ1-2; TRBD1 matches at 10 bases. Trimming took 5 bases from V and 12 from J; bases not matched to a gene: 7. Germline CDR1 is SGHNT and CDR2 is YYREEE (reference sequence). CDR3 length: 12 residues. The CDR3 loop reads CASRTGQGKDTF. The DNA of the CDR3 is TGTGCCAGCAGGACGGGACAGGGGAAGGACACCTTC.

The chain carries TRBV6-5 and TRBJ1-5; 11 positions agree with TRBD1. J gave up 8 bases and V 4 bases, and 7 bases lay outside the gene matches. The CDR3 is 15 amino acids. Germline V gene data show CDR1 as MNHEY and CDR2 as SVGAGI. CDR3 region: CASSSGTGGGEPQHF. DNA for the CDR3: TGTGCCAGCAGTTCCGGGACAGGGGGAGGAGAGCCCCAGCATTTT.

The chain has TRBV7-9 and TRBJ1-2; D not resolved. CDR1 and CDR2 from the germline V gene are SEHNR and FQNEAQ (reference sequence). V was pared by 5 bases and J by 8 bases, with 21 bases between. CDR3 length: 15 residues. For the CDR3, the DNA is TGTGCCAGCAGCCCCCTTAGAGGGAGCCCTCGGGGCTACACCTTC. Amino acid sequence: CASSPLRGSPRGYTF.

The chain links TRBV6-1 to TRBJ1-1; 9 bases fit TRBD1. The junction had 11 bases not matched to a gene; V was cut back by 10 bases and J by 8 bases. Germline V gene lookup returns CDR1 MNHNS and CDR2 SASEGT. CDR3 length: 13 residues. The CDR3 DNA follows: TGTGCCACGAGGACAGGGGCCTGGGGGGAAGCTTTCTTT. The encoded protein is CATRTGAWGEAFF.

The rearrangement uses TRBV19 and TRBJ1-1; unclear D gene. Germline V gene sequence: CDR1 LNHDA, CDR2 SQIVND (reference sequence). CDR3 size: 19 residues. Trimming took 5 bases from V and 1 from J, leaving 26 bases between them. The CDR3 spells CASSPGTYDWEERNTEAFF. The CDR3 region has the DNA TGTGCCAGTAGTCCCGGTACATACGATTGGGAGGAAAGGAACACTGAAGCTTTCTTT.

In its sample, this clonotype was seen a few times. The chain uses TRBV12-3 or TRBV12-4 and TRBJ1-2; 7 positions agree with TRBD1. J was trimmed by 9 bases and V by 6 bases; bases with no gene match: 22. This CDR3 comprises 17 residues. The CDR3, as DNA: TGTGCCAGCAGCCTCCGGGACAGCGAATCTTTGACTTGGAGCTACACCTTC. Translated, it gives CASSLRDSESLTWSYTF.

The rearrangement joins TRBV6-5 to TRBJ2-3; either TRBD1 or TRBD2 may supply D (5 bases each). Trimming removed 4 bases from V and 3 bases from J, with 14 bases in between. Germline CDR1 reads MNHEY; CDR2 reads SVGAGI. CDR3 size: 15 residues. The CDR3 coding sequence is TGTGCCAGCAGTTTCCTCGGGGACCCTACAGATACGCAGTATTTT. As protein: CASSFLGDPTDTQYF.

The chain recombines TRBV6-2 or TRBV6-3 with TRBJ2-1, with 8 bases fitting TRBD2. Trimming removed 2 bases from V and 5 bases from J; junction bases left unmatched: 8. Germline assignment: CDR1 MNHEY and CDR2 SVGEGT. The CDR3 is 16 residues long. CDR3 coding DNA: TGTGCCAGCAGTTACGCGCGGGCGGGGGGCCACAATGAGCAGTTCTTC. It is translated as CASSYARAGGHNEQFF.

The J gene is TRBJ2-1, the V gene TRBV27; D gene ambiguous. From germline, CDR1 is MNHEY and CDR2 SMNVEV (reference sequence). This CDR3 is 15 amino acids long. The V end lost 5 bases, the J end lost 8 bases, and 19 bases lay between the germline ends. CDR3 bases: TGTGCCAGCAGTCCGTCCGGGCCTTCCACAGATGAGCAGTTCTTC. Its protein is CASSPSGPSTDEQFF.

This clonotype was seen a handful of times. The J gene is TRBJ1-5, the V gene TRBV20-1, with D hard to call. V was shortened by 1 base and J by 6 bases, with 16 bases between the two germline ends. The CDR3 length is 15 residues. Looked up from germline, CDR1 is DFQATT and CDR2 is SNEGSKA (reference sequence). The chain's CDR3 is CSARVSRSSIQPQHF. DNA for the CDR3: TGCAGTGCTAGAGTGAGCAGGAGCTCAATTCAGCCCCAGCATTTT.

The V gene is TRBV12-3 or TRBV12-4, the J gene TRBJ2-1; D perhaps matches TRBD1 (6 bases). The CDR3 totals 14 residues. Trimming stripped 4 bases from V and 8 bases from J, with 15 bases between. In DNA form, the CDR3 reads TGTGCCAGCAGTTACGACAGGTCTGGAGATGAGCAGTTCTTC. Translating it yields CASSYDRSGDEQFF.